This passage covers 20 T cell receptor beta chains from one sample sequenced in a study of blood T cell repertoires in COVID-19. Using immunoSEQ multiplex PCR, the repertoire was profiled, and TCRdb retains in-frame clones only, with some absent. The table shows 250,000 to 300,000 clones, with 70% to 85% occurring only once. The sequencing input was peripheral blood. The receptor set was obtained from an elderly woman with acute or convalescent COVID-19.

The rearrangement links TRBV28 to TRBJ2-7; D remains ambiguous. Germline V gives CDR1 MDHEN, CDR2 SYDVKM. V was pared by 7 bases and J by 4 bases, with 8 bases between. The CDR3 length is 11 residues. This CDR3 is CASNSLYEQYF. The CDR3 DNA is TGTGCCAGCAACTCCCTTTACGAGCAGTACTTC.

This clone showed up just once. This chain connects TRBV25-1 to TRBJ1-6, with 8 bases fitting TRBD1. CDR3 length: 15 residues. Germline loops: CDR1 MGHDK, CDR2 SYGVNS. V was pared by 5 bases and J by 8 bases, with 8 bases of the junction left unmatched. CDR3 coding DNA: TGTGCCAGCAGTCCCTTGGACAGGGTGGATTCACCCCTCCACTTT. Protein: CASSPLDRVDSPLHF.

The chain combines TRBV27 with TRBJ2-2, with 7 bases that match TRBD1. This CDR3 spans 14 amino acids. Germline CDR1 and CDR2: MNHEY and SMNVEV (reference sequence). V trimming: 7 bases; J trimming: 4 bases; junction bases outside the gene matches: 6. The CDR3 here is CASNNYRGTGELFF. The CDR3 nucleotides are TGTGCCAGCAATAATTACAGGGGCACCGGGGAGCTGTTTTTT.

This chain joins TRBV3-1 (or the pseudogene TRBV3-2) and TRBJ1-2; D is possibly TRBD1 (6 bases). Trimming took 4 bases from V and 5 from J, leaving 11 bases between them. Germline CDR1 and CDR2: LGHDT and YNNKEL (reference sequence). CDR3 length: 13 residues. This CDR3 reads CASSPWTEYGYTF. Written as DNA, the CDR3 is TGTGCCAGCAGCCCCTGGACAGAATATGGCTACACCTTC.

The rearrangement links TRBV6-2 or TRBV6-3 to TRBJ2-7; D is uncertain. The CDR3 sequence is 15 residues long. Trimming took 0 bases from V and 2 from J, leaving 11 bases between them. From germline, CDR1 is MNHEY and CDR2 SVGEGT. For the CDR3, the DNA is TGTGCCAGCAGTTACTCGGCAACGTCAACCTACGAGCAGTACTTC. Protein: CASSYSATSTYEQYF.

This clone was counted a few times. This chain connects TRBV10-3 to TRBJ2-7; 12 bases fit TRBD2. This CDR3 has 15 amino acids. The V gene's germline CDR1 is ENHRY and CDR2 SYGVKD. Trimming cost V 0 bases and J 6 bases; bases outside gene matches: 3. CDR3 region: CAISESGTSGFEQYF. CDR3 bases: TGTGCCATCAGTGAGTCCGGGACTAGCGGGTTCGAGCAGTACTTC.

DNA for the CDR3: TGTGCCAGCTCACAAGGACTAGTTTCCGATGAGCAGTTCTTC. It encodes CASSQGLVSDEQFF. The genes are TRBV18 and TRBJ2-1, with 7 bases identical to TRBD2. Germline CDR1 is KGHSH and CDR2 is LQKENI. With 4 bases clipped from V and 8 bases from J, the junction kept 8 bases outside the gene matches. This CDR3 is built from 14 residues.

V is TRBV5-1 and J is TRBJ2-1; D is uncertain. V shed 4 bases and J shed 3 bases, with 8 bases lying between them. Looked up from germline, CDR1 is SGHRS and CDR2 is YFSETQ. The CDR3 length is 13 residues. The CDR3 here is CASSGPLYNEQFF. CDR3 in DNA: TGCGCCAGCAGCGGCCCGCTCTACAATGAGCAGTTCTTC.

The chain combines TRBV5-1 with TRBJ1-1, with TRBD1 identical over 10 bases. The CDR3 has 14 amino acids. CDR1 is SGHRS, CDR2 YFSETQ, per germline. V was clipped by 4 bases and J by 4 bases; unmatched bases: 4. The CDR3 nucleotides read TGCGCCAGCAGCGACCGGACAGGGGGCACTGAAGCTTTCTTT. Residues: CASSDRTGGTEAFF.

The V gene is TRBV2, the J gene TRBJ2-7; D gene uncertain. The V end was cut by 5 bases, the J end by 3 bases, with 5 bases between. This CDR3 contains 11 residues. Per germline, CDR1 SNHLY and CDR2 FYNNEI. CDR3 DNA sequence: TGTGCCAGCAGTATTTACTACGAGCAGTACTTC. It encodes CASSIYYEQYF.

V is TRBV5-4 and J is TRBJ1-3, with D possibly matching TRBD1 (5 bases). Germline values: CDR1 SGHNT, CDR2 YYREEE (reference sequence). The V and J ends lost 4 bases and 1 base respectively, with 15 bases between them. This CDR3 spans 16 amino acids. CDR3 nucleotides: TGTGCCAGCAGCCACTCCGCGGGGGGATCTGGAAACACCATATATTTT. It codes for CASSHSAGGSGNTIYF.

The CDR3 coding sequence is TGTGCCAGCAGCTTACAGGGGGCTTGGGGCAATGAGCAGTTCTTC. Its translation is CASSLQGAWGNEQFF. The genes are TRBV5-6 and TRBJ2-1; 9 bases map to TRBD1. This CDR3 has 15 residues. In germline, CDR1 is SGHDT, CDR2 YYEEEE. Unmatched junction bases numbered 6, after V lost 2 bases and J lost 6 bases.

The V and J genes are TRBV25-1 and TRBJ1-2; D is unresolved. The CDR3 contains 13 residues. Trimming removed 3 bases at V and 4 bases at J, with 9 bases between. CDR1 is MGHDK and CDR2 is SYGVNS in the germline V gene. In DNA, the CDR3 is TGTGCCAGCAGTGATACGAGCTTCTATGGCTACACCTTC. This gives the protein CASSDTSFYGYTF.

The rearrangement links TRBV23-1 to TRBJ2-7; possibly TRBD1 for D (5 bases). TRBV23-1 is recorded as an ORF, its role being uncertain. V was trimmed by 8 bases and J by 6 bases, leaving 17 bases between them. This CDR3 has 13 residues. DNA of the CDR3: TGCGCCAGCCCTTGGAAGGGGTTCGCCGAGCAGTACTTC. Protein product: CASPWKGFAEQYF.

The V gene is TRBV2, the J gene TRBJ2-1; the D gene is possibly TRBD1 (6 bases). Trimming cost V 8 bases and J 6 bases, with 17 bases left between them. CDR1 and CDR2 (germline): SNHLY, FYNNEI. CDR3 length equals 14 residues. For the CDR3, the DNA is TGTGCCAGCGTACCAACAGGGACCTTCAATGAGCAGTTCTTC. This translates into CASVPTGTFNEQFF.

This clone has just a few counts. V is TRBV5-4 and J is TRBJ1-6; the D gene is possibly TRBD1 (6 bases). This CDR3 is built from 15 residues. Germline CDR1 is SGHNT and CDR2 is YYREEE (reference sequence). With 0 bases removed from V and 10 bases from J, the gap between germline ends came to 14 bases. The CDR3 sequence: CASSLEGGLESPLHF. The CDR3 DNA follows: TGTGCCAGCAGCTTGGAGGGGGGGCTAGAATCACCCCTCCACTTT.

V usage is TRBV4-1 and J usage is TRBJ2-1, with D perhaps matching TRBD2 (5 bases). The length of the CDR3 is 16 residues. Trimming stripped 1 base from V and 4 bases from J, with 14 bases between. CDR1 and CDR2 (germline): MGHRA, YSYEKL. CDR3 DNA sequence: TGCGCCAGCAGCCAAGGCCCTTTGGCGGGTTACAATGAGCAGTTCTTC. Residues: CASSQGPLAGYNEQFF.

This chain links TRBV5-4 with TRBJ2-5; 14 bases align to TRBD2. The V gene end was trimmed by 2 bases and the J gene end by 4 bases; junction bases not matched to a gene: 7. Germline V lookup: CDR1 SGHNT, CDR2 YYREEE (reference sequence). This CDR3 is built from 17 residues. CDR3 sequence (DNA): TGTGCCAGCAGCTTCCCGGGACTAGCGGGAGAGGGAGAGACCCAGTACTTC. Protein sequence: CASSFPGLAGEGETQYF. Based on the CDR3 plus reference TRBV5-4 and TRBJ2-5, the full variable domain is ETGVTQSPTHLIKTRGQQVTLRCSSQSGHNTVSWYQQALGQGPQFIFQYYREEENGRGNFPPRFSGLQFPNYSSELNVNALELDDSALYLCASSFPGLAGEGETQYFGPGTRLLVL.

The J gene is TRBJ1-2, the V gene TRBV12-3 or TRBV12-4, with D possibly being TRBD1 (6 bases). Trimming removed 5 bases from V and 5 bases from J, with 6 bases in between. This CDR3 region has 11 residues. CDR3 DNA sequence: TGTGCCAGCAGTCAGGGGTATGGCTACACCTTC. Protein product: CASSQGYGYTF.

The V gene is TRBV18, the J gene TRBJ2-3; 8 bases agree with TRBD2. Germline V lookup: CDR1 KGHSH, CDR2 LQKENI. This CDR3 has 16 residues. Trimming took 6 bases from V and 2 from J; bases not matched to a gene: 10. The CDR3 nucleotides are TGTGCCAGCTCCCGCGGAGTAGCGGGGTCCACAGATACGCAGTATTTT. Protein: CASSRGVAGSTDTQYF.